This T cell receptor beta chain was sequenced during a study of T-cell memory formation after mild COVID-19. Looking at the study overall: TCR clusters showed largely donor specificity. Overall study results and limits: Pre-infection memory held some responding clones, suggesting pre-existing cross-reactive T cells responded.

Trimming took off 3 bases at V and 7 bases at J, with 11 bases between the two ends. The CDR3 has 12 residues. Germline CDR1 reads DFQATT; CDR2 reads SNEGSKA (reference sequence). From the 5' RACE reads, TCRdb called clonotypes with MiXCR, one entry per CDR3 protein. Of about 210,000 distinct CDR3 sequences in the sample, 8% to 11% are singletons; the top ten hold roughly 3.2%. Concerning this clonotype: What it recognizes is unknown.

The material sequenced was PBMCs or a T cell subset sorted from them (not recorded which). This chain links TRBV20-1 with TRBJ2-3, with no clear D. This TCR was recovered from a man younger than 35 who had mild COVID-19 (a few samples of this study predate the infection). Cell type and time point are not known. In DNA form, the CDR3 reads TGCAGTGCTAGGGGCCAGGATTATACGCAGTATTTT. Its translation is CSARGQDYTQYF.